This T cell receptor beta chain was profiled in a study of blood T cell repertoires in COVID-19. Study information: PBMCs, B-cell-depleted T cells, or T cells provided the cDNA or gDNA that made up the material.

Enrolled through a virtual design, the participants were between roughly 18 and 89 years of age and came from about two dozen US areas. Recovery meant two consecutive negative NP/OP PCR tests, professional clearance, or resolved symptoms. Trimming took 4 bases from V and 0 from J; bases not matched to a gene: 13. The CDR3 has 18 residues. CDR1 LGHNA and CDR2 YNFKEQ come from the germline V gene. The protocol was immunoSEQ multiplex PCR, while the TCRdb copy is restricted to in-frame clones and leaves out a portion. The sample contains 150,000 to 200,000 clones, around 80% of which appear only once. Sequencing was performed on PBMCs or T cells enriched from blood (not recorded which). This sequence joins TRBV4-2 and TRBJ2-3; 7 bases line up with TRBD1. This TCR came from a man between 40 and 49 years old who had recovered from COVID-19. In nucleotides, the CDR3 is TGTGCCAGCAGCCTGCGACAGGGACCCCCCCGCAGCACAGATACGCAGTATTTT. It codes for CASSLRQGPPRSTDTQYF.